The sequence of this T cell receptor beta chain was determined in a study of regulatory T cells in long-lasting Graves disease. Sample time point: persistent/refractory GD, antithyroid drugs over 5 years with positive TRAb. The TCR library was made from RNA that had been extracted from PBMCs in TRIzol. TCR beta libraries were built with iRepertoire HTBI primers and Arm-PCR of CDR3 regions. TCRdb analysed the multiplex PCR reads with MiXCR anew, one entry per CDR3 protein. The data show 300,000 to 400,000 distinct CDR3 sequences, around 19% seen once. This clonotype has only a few counts. This clonotype was sampled from a female donor with Graves disease. The sequencing used peripheral blood mononuclear cells (PBMCs), collected when the disease was refractory, from a patient treated with antithyroid drugs.

DNA of the CDR3: TGCGCCAGCAGCTTGTGGGGGGGAGAGACCCAGTACTTC. Residues: CASSLWGGETQYF. This chain joins TRBV5-1 and TRBJ2-5; 7 positions agree with TRBD2. CDR1 is SGHRS and CDR2 is YFSETQ in the germline V gene. The CDR3 length is 13 residues. Germline trimming cut 1 base from V and 4 bases from J; bases unmatched to any gene: 1.